The 16 T cell receptor beta chains listed next were all sequenced from one sample in a study of CD8+ T cells in alopecia areata. Specified treatment: oral pan-JAK inhibitor, 5-10 mg twice daily. RNA was extracted and reverse transcribed into cDNA as the sequencing template. Here immunoSEQ multiplex PCR was the method, and the copy in TCRdb shows in-frame clones only, minus some. The sample carries more than 150,000 clones, around 58% recorded once. The starting material was CD8+ T cells sorted from blood, obtained at week 24, from a patient treated with tofacitinib. The receptors originated from a human donor with alopecia areata.

The rearrangement links TRBV4-2 to TRBJ2-2; either TRBD1 or TRBD2 may supply D (5 bases each). Trimming removed 1 base from V and 4 bases from J, with 13 bases in between. This CDR3 has 16 amino acids. Germline CDR1 is LGHNA and CDR2 is YNFKEQ. The CDR3 loop is CASSQAVGVGTGELFF. CDR3 in DNA: TGTGCCAGCAGCCAAGCGGTGGGGGTGGGCACCGGGGAGCTGTTTTTT.

Turning to this clone: The DNA is omitted, as the CDR3 cannot be located on it reliably, and the CDR3 follows TCRdb's listing. This chain uses TRBV27 with TRBJ2-2. Termini included, the CDR3 measures 12 amino acids. Germline V gene lookup returns CDR1 MNHEY and CDR2 SMNVEV (reference sequence). CDR3 region: CASSFGNGELFF.

The chain recombines TRBV10-3 with TRBJ1-2, with 9 bases fitting TRBD1. The germline gives CDR1 ENHRY, CDR2 SYGVKD. J lost 3 bases, V lost 7 bases, and 9 bases had no gene match. CDR3 length: 15 residues. Here the CDR3 reads CAITEGQGPDYGYTF. The CDR3 nucleotides are TGTGCCATCACCGAAGGACAGGGGCCGGACTATGGCTACACCTTC.

The rearrangement uses TRBV29-1 and TRBJ2-5, with 11 bases that match TRBD1. The CDR3 totals 14 residues. Trimming cost V 6 bases and J 0 bases; bases outside gene matches: 3. Germline V gene data show CDR1 as SQVTM and CDR2 as ANQGSEA. The DNA for the CDR3 is TGCAGCGTAGGACAGGGGGCAAACCAAGAGACCCAGTACTTC. This encodes CSVGQGANQETQYF.

There are a few counts of this clone. This rearrangement joins TRBV19 to TRBJ2-2; weak D call: TRBD1 (5 bases). This CDR3 region has 14 residues. The germline V and J ends were trimmed by 8 bases and 2 bases, with 12 bases remaining between them. Germline assignment: CDR1 LNHDA and CDR2 SQIVND (reference sequence). This CDR3 reads CASSQGFNTGELFF. CDR3 bases: TGTGCCAGTTCCCAGGGTTTTAACACCGGGGAGCTGTTTTTT.

The genes are TRBV7-9 and TRBJ2-3; D gene unclear. CDR3 length equals 12 residues. Germline CDR1 SEHNR, CDR2 FQNEAQ (reference sequence). V lost 2 bases, J lost 4 bases, and 4 bases lay in between. CDR3 in DNA: TGTGCCAGCAGCTTATTGTCAGATACGCAGTATTTT. Translated, it gives CASSLLSDTQYF.

The V gene is TRBV7-2, the J gene TRBJ1-2; D uncertain. The CDR3 runs to 14 residues. Trimming took off 3 bases at V and 3 bases at J, with 11 bases between the two ends. Germline V gene data show CDR1 as SGHTA and CDR2 as FQGNSA. The CDR3 DNA reads as TGTGCCAGCAGCTTTAGTAAGGAGGACTATGGCTACACCTTC. Translating gives CASSFSKEDYGYTF. The variable domain in full, completed from reference TRBV7-2 and TRBJ1-2, reads GAGVSQSPSNKVTEKGKDVELRCDPISGHTALYWYRQSLGQGLEFLIYFQGNSAPDKSGLPSDRFSAERTGGSVSTLTIQRTQQEDSAVYLCASSFSKEDYGYTFGSGTRLTVV.

This clone was picked up one time. This sequence joins TRBV9 and TRBJ2-7, with 9 bases that match TRBD1. Germline CDR1 and CDR2: SGDLS and YYNGEE. The ends lost 2 bases at V and 4 bases at J; junction bases unmatched: 7. CDR3 length: 15 amino acids. The CDR3 loop is CASSVTGTGRYEQYF. As DNA, the CDR3 is TGTGCCAGCAGCGTTACCGGGACAGGGAGGTACGAGCAGTACTTC.

In DNA form, the CDR3 reads TGTGCCAGCAGCTTAGGAGTATACACTGAAGCTTTCTTT. This encodes CASSLGVYTEAFF. The chain carries TRBV7-8 and TRBJ1-1; D uncertain. Germline CDR1 SGHVS, CDR2 FQNEAQ. CDR3 length: 13 residues. Between the trimmed V and J ends, which lost 1 base and 3 bases, there was a span of 6 bases.

V is TRBV7-6 and J is TRBJ2-5, with TRBD2 matching 8 bases. From germline, CDR1 is SGHVS and CDR2 FNYEAQ. The CDR3 covers 13 residues. V dropped 0 bases and J dropped 10; count of bases not matched to a gene: 4. As DNA, the CDR3 is TGTGCCAGCAGCTTAGCCCGGGGGGGAGACCAGTACTTC. Protein: CASSLARGGDQYF.

The chain couples TRBV2 to TRBJ1-1, with D perhaps TRBD1 (6 bases). The length of the CDR3 is 15 residues. Germline V CDR1 and CDR2: SNHLY, FYNNEI. Trimming cost V 6 bases and J 1 base, with 15 bases left between them. The CDR3 nucleotides are TGTGCCAGCAGGAAAGGGGGAGGTGGGAACACTGAAGCTTTCTTT. It translates to CASRKGGGGNTEAFF.

The chain couples TRBV6-5 to TRBJ2-7; TRBD2 matches 8 bases. The CDR3 is 14 amino acids. Trimming removed 7 bases from V and 0 bases from J; junction bases left unmatched: 5. Looked up from germline, CDR1 is MNHEY and CDR2 is SVGAGI. The CDR3 sequence is CASTPGGSSYEQYF. CDR3 DNA sequence: TGTGCCAGCACCCCGGGAGGGAGCTCCTACGAGCAGTACTTC.

The table lists this clone with a count of one. The chain employs TRBV28 and TRBJ1-5; D is undetermined. Germline values: CDR1 MDHEN, CDR2 SYDVKM. Deletions cut 3 bases from V and 7 bases from J, with 7 bases between. CDR3 size: 12 residues. The CDR3, as DNA: TGTGCCAGCAGTTTGGGGAGCCAGCCCCAGCATTTT. It is translated as CASSLGSQPQHF.

This clone was observed a handful of times. The chain combines TRBV2 with TRBJ2-6; weak D call: TRBD2 (5 bases). Trimming removed 4 bases at V and 0 bases at J, with 22 bases between. Germline V gene lookup returns CDR1 SNHLY and CDR2 FYNNEI. The CDR3 length is 20 residues. CDR3: CASSVPRSGRNLSGANVLTF. Here the CDR3 DNA reads TGTGCCAGCAGTGTTCCAAGGTCGGGGAGAAACCTCTCTGGGGCCAACGTCCTGACTTTC.

The rearrangement links TRBV7-8 to TRBJ2-1; unclear D gene. Per germline, CDR1 SGHVS and CDR2 FQNEAQ. Trimming took 6 bases from V and 3 from J, leaving 12 bases between them. The CDR3 covers 14 residues. CDR3 nucleotide sequence: TGTGCCAGCAGATGGGGATCTGACTACAATGAGCAGTTCTTC. Translating gives CASRWGSDYNEQFF.

The V call is TRBV15, the J call TRBJ2-2, with D possibly TRBD2 on 6 matching bases. Germline-derived CDR1 and CDR2 are LNHNV and YYDKDF (reference sequence). CDR3 length equals 15 residues. Trimming left V 1 base short and J 5 bases short, with 11 bases between. Written as DNA, the CDR3 is TGTGCCACCAGCAGAGTCGGGGAGGAGACCGGGGAGCTGTTTTTT. Its translation is CATSRVGEETGELFF.